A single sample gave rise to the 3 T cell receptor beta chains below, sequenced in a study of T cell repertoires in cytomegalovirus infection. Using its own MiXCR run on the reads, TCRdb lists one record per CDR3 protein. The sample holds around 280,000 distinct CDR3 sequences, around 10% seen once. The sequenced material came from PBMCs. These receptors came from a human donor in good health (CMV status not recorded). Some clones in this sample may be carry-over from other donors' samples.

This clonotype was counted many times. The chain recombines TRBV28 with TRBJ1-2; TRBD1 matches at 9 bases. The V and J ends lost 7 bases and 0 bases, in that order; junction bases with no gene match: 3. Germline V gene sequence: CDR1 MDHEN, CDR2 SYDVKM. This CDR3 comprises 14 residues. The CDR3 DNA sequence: TGTGCCAGCAAGGGGACAGGGTCTAACTATGGCTACACCTTC. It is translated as CASKGTGSNYGYTF.

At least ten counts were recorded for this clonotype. CDR3 bases: TGCACCTGGGGAGCAGGGAATACAGATACGCAGTATTTT. This gives the protein CTWGAGNTDTQYF. The chain recombines TRBV20-1 with TRBJ2-3; tentatively, D is TRBD1 or TRBD2 (5 bases each). Germline CDR1 reads DFQATT; CDR2 reads SNEGSKA (reference sequence). The CDR3 runs to 13 residues.

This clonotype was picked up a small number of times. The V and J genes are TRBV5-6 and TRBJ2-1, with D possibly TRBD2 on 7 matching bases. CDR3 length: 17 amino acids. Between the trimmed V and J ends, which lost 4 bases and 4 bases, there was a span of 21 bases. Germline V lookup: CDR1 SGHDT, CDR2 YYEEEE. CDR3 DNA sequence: TGTGCCAGCAGCCGAAGGGGGGGACTGTGGGGTTACAATGAGCAGTTCTTC. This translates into CASSRRGGLWGYNEQFF.